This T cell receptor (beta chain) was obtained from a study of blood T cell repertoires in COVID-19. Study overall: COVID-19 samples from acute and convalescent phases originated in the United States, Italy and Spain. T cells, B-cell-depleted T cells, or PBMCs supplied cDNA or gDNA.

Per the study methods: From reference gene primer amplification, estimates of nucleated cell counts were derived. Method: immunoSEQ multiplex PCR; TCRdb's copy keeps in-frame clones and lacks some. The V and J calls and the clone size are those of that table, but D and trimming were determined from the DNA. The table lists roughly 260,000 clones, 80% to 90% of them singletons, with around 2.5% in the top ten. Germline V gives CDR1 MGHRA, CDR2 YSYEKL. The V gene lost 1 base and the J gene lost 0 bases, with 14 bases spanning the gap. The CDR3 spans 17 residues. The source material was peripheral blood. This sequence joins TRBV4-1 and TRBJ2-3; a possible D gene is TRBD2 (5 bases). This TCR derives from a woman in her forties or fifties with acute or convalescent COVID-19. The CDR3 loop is CASSQGPLAASTDTQYF. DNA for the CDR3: TGCGCCAGCAGCCAAGGACCTCTAGCAGCTAGCACAGATACGCAGTATTTT.